This TCR beta chain was obtained from a study of radiotherapy plus CTLA-4 blockade in lung cancer. Study observations and caveats: Blood TCR clones of tumor origin expanded after radiotherapy plus ipilimumab.

On this clone itself: Its antigen is not known.

Profiling relied on immunoSEQ multiplex PCR, and the TCRdb table lists in-frame clones only, not all of them. The sample records under 95,000 clones, 60% to 85% being singletons. The CDR3 has 13 residues. CDR1 and CDR2 (germline): MNHEY, SVGAGI. The trim removed 9 bases at V and 3 bases at J, leaving 5 bases unmatched. Chemo-refractory metastatic non-small-cell lung cancer patients were treated with focal radiation plus CTLA-4 blockade with ipilimumab. The rearrangement links TRBV6-5 to TRBJ1-5; 7 positions agree with TRBD1. This specimen consisted of peripheral blood, obtained from a patient treated with radiotherapy plus ipilimumab. The clonotype was recovered from a human donor with non-small cell lung cancer whose response to radiotherapy plus ipilimumab could not be evaluated. Some clones in this sample may be carry-over from other donors' samples. CDR3 in DNA: TGTGCCAGTTCGGGACAGAACAATCAGCCCCAGCATTTT. Amino acid sequence: CASSGQNNQPQHF.